This T cell receptor (beta chain) derives from a study of control samples from healthy donors and cancer patients. The method was immunoSEQ multiplex PCR; TCRdb's version includes in-frame clones alone and lacks a portion of them. The profile shows more than 60,000 clones, 89% of them singletons. This CDR3 contains 13 residues. CDR1 is LGHDT, CDR2 YNNKEL, per germline (reference sequence). Between the trimmed V and J ends, which lost 1 base and 8 bases, there was a span of 11 bases. The TCR was taken from a woman aged 45-60 years with colorectal cancer. Sequencing input: PBMCs. The V gene is TRBV3-1 (or the pseudogene TRBV3-2), the J gene TRBJ1-1; D is uncertain. CDR3 sequence: CASSQGKRGEAFF. CDR3 coding DNA: TGTGCCAGCAGCCAAGGTAAAAGAGGCGAAGCTTTCTTT.